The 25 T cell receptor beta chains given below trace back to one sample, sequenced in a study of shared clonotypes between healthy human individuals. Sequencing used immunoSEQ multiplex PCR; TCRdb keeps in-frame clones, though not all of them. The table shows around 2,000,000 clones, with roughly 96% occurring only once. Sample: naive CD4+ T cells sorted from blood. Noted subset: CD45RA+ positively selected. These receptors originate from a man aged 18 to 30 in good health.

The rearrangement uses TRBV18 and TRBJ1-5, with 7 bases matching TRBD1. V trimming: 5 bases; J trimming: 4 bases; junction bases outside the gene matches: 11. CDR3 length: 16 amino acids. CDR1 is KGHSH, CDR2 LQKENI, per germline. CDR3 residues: CASSAYRDSINQPQHF. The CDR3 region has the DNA TGTGCCAGCTCAGCATACCGGGACAGCATTAATCAGCCCCAGCATTTT.

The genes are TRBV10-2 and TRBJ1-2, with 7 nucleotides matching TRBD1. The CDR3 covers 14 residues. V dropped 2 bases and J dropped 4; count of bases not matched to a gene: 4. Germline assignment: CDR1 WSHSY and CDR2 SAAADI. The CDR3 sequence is CASSEGGGLYGYTF. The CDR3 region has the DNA TGCGCCAGCAGTGAGGGAGGGGGCCTCTATGGCTACACCTTC.

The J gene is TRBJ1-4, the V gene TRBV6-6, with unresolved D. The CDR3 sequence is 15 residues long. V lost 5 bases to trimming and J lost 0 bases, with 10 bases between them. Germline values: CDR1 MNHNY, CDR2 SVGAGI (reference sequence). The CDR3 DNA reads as TGTGCCAGCAGTCCGCCAGCGGCAACTAATGAAAAACTGTTTTTT. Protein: CASSPPAATNEKLFF.

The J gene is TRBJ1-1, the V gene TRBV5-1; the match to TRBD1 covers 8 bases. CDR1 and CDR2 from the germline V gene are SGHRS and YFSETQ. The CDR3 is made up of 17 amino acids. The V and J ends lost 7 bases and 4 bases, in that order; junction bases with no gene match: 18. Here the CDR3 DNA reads TGCGCCAGCGATGACGAAGGACAGGGAAAAGGGAGCACTGAAGCTTTCTTT. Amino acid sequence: CASDDEGQGKGSTEAFF.

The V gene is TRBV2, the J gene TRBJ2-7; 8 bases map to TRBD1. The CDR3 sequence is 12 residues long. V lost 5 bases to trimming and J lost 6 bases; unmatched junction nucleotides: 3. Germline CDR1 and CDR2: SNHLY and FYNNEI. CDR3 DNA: TGTGCCAGCAGTCGACAGGGGACCGAGCAGTACTTC. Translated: CASSRQGTEQYF.

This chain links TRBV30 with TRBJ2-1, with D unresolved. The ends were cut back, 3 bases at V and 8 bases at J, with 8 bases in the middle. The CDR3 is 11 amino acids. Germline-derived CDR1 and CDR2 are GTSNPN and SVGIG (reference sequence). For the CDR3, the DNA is TGTGCCTGGAGAAGGGAAGATGAGCAGTTCTTC. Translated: CAWRREDEQFF.

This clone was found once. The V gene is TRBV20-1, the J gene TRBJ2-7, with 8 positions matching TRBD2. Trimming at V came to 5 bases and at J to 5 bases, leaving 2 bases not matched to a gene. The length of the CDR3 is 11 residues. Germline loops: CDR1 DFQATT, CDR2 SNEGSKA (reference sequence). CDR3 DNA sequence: TGCAGTGCTGGACTAGCCGACGAGCAGTACTTC. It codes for CSAGLADEQYF.

The CDR3 here is CASSLDSRGLDTEAFF. In DNA form, the CDR3 reads TGTGCCAGCAGTCTCGACAGTAGGGGTCTAGACACTGAAGCTTTCTTT. The chain joins TRBV7-8 to TRBJ1-1, with D possibly being TRBD1 (5 bases). Looked up from germline, CDR1 is SGHVS and CDR2 is FQNEAQ. The germline V and J ends were trimmed by 6 bases and 3 bases, with 20 bases remaining between them. The CDR3 is made up of 16 amino acids.

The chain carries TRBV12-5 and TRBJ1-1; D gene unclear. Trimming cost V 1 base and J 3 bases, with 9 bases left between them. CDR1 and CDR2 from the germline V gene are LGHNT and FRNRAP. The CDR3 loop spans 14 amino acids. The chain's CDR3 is CASGLGVTYTEAFF. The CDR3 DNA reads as TGTGCTAGTGGTTTGGGGGTTACGTACACTGAAGCTTTCTTT.

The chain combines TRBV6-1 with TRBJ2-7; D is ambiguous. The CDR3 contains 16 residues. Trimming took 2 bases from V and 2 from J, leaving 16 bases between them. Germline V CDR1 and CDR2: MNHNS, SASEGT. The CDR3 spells CASSEIVTIETYEQYF. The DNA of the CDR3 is TGTGCCAGCAGTGAAATAGTGACCATTGAAACCTACGAGCAGTACTTC.

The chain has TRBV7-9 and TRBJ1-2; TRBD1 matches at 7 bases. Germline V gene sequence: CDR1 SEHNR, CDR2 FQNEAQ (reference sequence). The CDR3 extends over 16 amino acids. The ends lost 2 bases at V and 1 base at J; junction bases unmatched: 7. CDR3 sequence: CASSLQGGQINYGYTF. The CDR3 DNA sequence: TGTGCCAGCAGCTTACAAGGGGGCCAGATTAACTATGGCTACACCTTC.

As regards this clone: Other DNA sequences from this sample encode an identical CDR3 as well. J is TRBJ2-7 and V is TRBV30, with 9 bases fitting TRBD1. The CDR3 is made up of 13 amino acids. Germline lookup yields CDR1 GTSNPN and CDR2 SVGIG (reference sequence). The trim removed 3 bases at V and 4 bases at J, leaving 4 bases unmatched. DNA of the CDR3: TGTGCCTGGAGCCGGGACAGGGTGTACGAGCAGTACTTC. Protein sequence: CAWSRDRVYEQYF.

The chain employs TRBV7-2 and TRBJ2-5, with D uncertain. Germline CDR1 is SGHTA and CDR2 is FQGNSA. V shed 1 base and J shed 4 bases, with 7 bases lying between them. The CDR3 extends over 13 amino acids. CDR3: CASSLELAETQYF. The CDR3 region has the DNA TGTGCCAGCAGCTTAGAATTGGCAGAGACCCAGTACTTC.

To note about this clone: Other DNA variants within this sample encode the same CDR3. In DNA, the CDR3 is TGCGCCAGCAGCCCGAACACAGATACGCAGTATTTT. This encodes CASSPNTDTQYF. The rearrangement uses TRBV5-1 and TRBJ2-3; D call uncertain. This CDR3 contains 12 residues. V shed 4 bases and J shed 2 bases, with 5 bases lying between them. Germline values: CDR1 SGHRS, CDR2 YFSETQ.

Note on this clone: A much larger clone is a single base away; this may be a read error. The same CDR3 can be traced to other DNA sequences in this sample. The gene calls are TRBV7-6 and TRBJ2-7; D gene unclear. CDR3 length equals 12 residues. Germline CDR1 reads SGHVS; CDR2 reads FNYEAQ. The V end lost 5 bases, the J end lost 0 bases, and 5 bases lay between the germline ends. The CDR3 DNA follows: TGTGCCAGCAGCCCCGGCTCCTACGAGCAGTACTTC. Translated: CASSPGSYEQYF.

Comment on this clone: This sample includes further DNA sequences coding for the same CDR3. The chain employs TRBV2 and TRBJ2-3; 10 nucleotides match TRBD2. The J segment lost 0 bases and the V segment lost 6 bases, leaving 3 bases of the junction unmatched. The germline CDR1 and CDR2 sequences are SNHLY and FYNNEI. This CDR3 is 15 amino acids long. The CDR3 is CASSEGLASTDTQYF. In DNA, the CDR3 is TGTGCCAGCAGCGAGGGACTAGCGAGCACAGATACGCAGTATTTT. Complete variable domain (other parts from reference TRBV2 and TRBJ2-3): EPEVTQTPSHQVTQMGQEVILRCVPISNHLYFYWYRQILGQKVEFLVSFYNNEISEKSEIFDDQFSVERPDGSNFTLKIRSTKLEDSAMYFCASSEGLASTDTQYFGPGTRLTVL.

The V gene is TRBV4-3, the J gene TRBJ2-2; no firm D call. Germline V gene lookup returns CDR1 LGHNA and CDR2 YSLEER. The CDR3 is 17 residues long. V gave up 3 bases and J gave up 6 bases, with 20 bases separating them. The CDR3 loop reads CASSHLPNLGSPGELFF. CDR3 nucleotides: TGCGCCAGCAGCCACCTCCCGAACTTGGGTAGCCCCGGGGAGCTGTTTTTT.

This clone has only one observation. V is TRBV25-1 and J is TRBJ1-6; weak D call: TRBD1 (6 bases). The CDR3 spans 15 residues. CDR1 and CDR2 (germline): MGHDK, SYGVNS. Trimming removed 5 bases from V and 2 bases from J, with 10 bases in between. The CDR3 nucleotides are TGTGCCAGCAGTCAGGGGAGCACCTATAATTCACCCCTCCACTTT. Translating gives CASSQGSTYNSPLHF.

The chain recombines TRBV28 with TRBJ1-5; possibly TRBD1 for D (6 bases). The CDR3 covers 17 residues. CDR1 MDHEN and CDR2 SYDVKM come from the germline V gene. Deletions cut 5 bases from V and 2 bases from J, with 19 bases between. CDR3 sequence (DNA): TGTGCCAGCAGTGGAGGGGCGACAGGTTACGGCAATCAGCCCCAGCATTTT. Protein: CASSGGATGYGNQPQHF. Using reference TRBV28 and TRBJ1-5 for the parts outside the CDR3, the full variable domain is DVKVTQSSRYLVKRTGEKVFLECVQDMDHENMFWYRQDPGLGLRLIYFSYDVKMKEKGDIPEGYSVSREKKERFSLILESASTNQTSMYLCASSGGATGYGNQPQHFGDGTRLSIL.

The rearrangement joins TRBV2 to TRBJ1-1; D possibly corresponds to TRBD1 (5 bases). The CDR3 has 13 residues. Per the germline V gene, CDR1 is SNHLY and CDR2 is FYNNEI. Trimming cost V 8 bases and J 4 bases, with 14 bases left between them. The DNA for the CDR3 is TGTGCCAGCCAAGGTGGGGGGGTCACTGAAGCTTTCTTT. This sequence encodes CASQGGGVTEAFF.

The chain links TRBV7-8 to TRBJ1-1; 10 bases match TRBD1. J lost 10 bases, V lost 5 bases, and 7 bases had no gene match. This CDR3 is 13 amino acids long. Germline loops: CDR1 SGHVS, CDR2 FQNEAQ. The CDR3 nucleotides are TGTGCCAGCAGCCCCGACAGGGGGCTAGTAGCTTTCTTT. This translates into CASSPDRGLVAFF.

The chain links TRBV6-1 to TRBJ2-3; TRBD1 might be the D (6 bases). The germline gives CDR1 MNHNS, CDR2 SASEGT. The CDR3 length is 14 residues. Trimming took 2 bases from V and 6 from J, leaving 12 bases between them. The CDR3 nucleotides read TGTGCCAGCAGTGAAATGGGGGCTTGGGATACGCAGTATTTT. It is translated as CASSEMGAWDTQYF.

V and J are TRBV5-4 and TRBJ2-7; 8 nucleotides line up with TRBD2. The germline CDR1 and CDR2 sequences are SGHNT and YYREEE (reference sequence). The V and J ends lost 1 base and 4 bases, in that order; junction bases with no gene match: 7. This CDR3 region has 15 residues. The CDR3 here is CASSLSAGGEYEQYF. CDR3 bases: TGTGCCAGCAGCTTGTCTGCCGGGGGGGAATACGAGCAGTACTTC.

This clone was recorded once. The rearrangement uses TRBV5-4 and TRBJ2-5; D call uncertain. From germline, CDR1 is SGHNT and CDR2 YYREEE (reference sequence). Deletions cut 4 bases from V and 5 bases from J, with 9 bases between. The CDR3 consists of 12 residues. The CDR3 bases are TGTGCCAGCAGCCGGATTGGTGAGACCCAGTACTTC. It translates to CASSRIGETQYF. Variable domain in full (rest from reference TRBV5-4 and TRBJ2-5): ETGVTQSPTHLIKTRGQQVTLRCSSQSGHNTVSWYQQALGQGPQFIFQYYREEENGRGNFPPRFSGLQFPNYSSELNVNALELDDSALYLCASSRIGETQYFGPGTRLLVL.

The CDR3 sequence is CASSLGSTGAYEQYF. The CDR3 DNA follows: TGCGCCAGCAGCTTGGGGTCGACAGGGGCCTACGAGCAGTACTTC. The V gene is TRBV5-1, the J gene TRBJ2-7; 8 nucleotides match TRBD1. The CDR3 is made up of 15 amino acids. The J segment lost 2 bases and the V segment lost 0 bases, leaving 4 bases of the junction unmatched. Looked up from germline, CDR1 is SGHRS and CDR2 is YFSETQ. Looking up the rest from reference TRBV5-1 and TRBJ2-7 gives the full variable domain: KAGVTQTPRYLIKTRGQQVTLSCSPISGHRSVSWYQQTPGQGLQFLFEYFSETQRNKGNFPGRFSGRQFSNSRSEMNVSTLELGDSALYLCASSLGSTGAYEQYFGPGTRLTVT.